The clone carrying this TCR beta chain was observed a handful of times. Its antigen remains unidentified. This specimen belongs to a study of T cell repertoires in cytomegalovirus infection. Study-level information: An indication of both CMV infection and matching HLA type came from public TCR beta signatures. Broader study findings: Dominant in the ex vivo response were TCR beta clonotypes restricted by HLA-C and specific for CMV. Summed public TCR beta family frequency identified CMV carriers bearing the relevant HLA.

TCRdb passed the reads through MiXCR, listing each CDR3 protein once. The sample records about 300,000 distinct CDR3 sequences, about 23% being singletons. The CDR3 runs to 16 residues. V was clipped by 6 bases and J by 3 bases; unmatched bases: 9. The chain has TRBV12-3 or TRBV12-4 and TRBJ1-4; TRBD1 agrees at 8 bases. The sequence was obtained from a human donor in good health (CMV status not recorded). Some clones in this sample may be carry-over from other donors' samples. Material for sequencing was PBMCs. This chain's CDR3 is CASRHTGGISNEKLFF. The CDR3 coding sequence is TGTGCCAGCAGACATACAGGGGGGATCTCTAATGAAAAACTGTTTTTT.